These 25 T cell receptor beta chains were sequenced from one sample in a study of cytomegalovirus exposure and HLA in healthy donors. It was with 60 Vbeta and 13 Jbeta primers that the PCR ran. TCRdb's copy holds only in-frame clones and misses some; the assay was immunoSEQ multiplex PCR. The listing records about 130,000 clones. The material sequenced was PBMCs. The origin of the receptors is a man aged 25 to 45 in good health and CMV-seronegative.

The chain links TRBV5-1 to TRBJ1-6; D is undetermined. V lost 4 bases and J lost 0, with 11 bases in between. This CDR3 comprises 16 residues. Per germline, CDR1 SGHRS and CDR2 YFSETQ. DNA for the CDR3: TGCGCCAGCAGCCTAGACGGGAGCTCCTATAATTCACCCCTCCACTTT. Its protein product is CASSLDGSSYNSPLHF.

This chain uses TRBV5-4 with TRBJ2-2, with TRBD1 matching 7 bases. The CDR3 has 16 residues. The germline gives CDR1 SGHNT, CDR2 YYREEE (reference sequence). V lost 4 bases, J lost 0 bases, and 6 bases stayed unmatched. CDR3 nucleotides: TGTGCCAGCAGCCTGGGACAGCCTGCGAACACCGGGGAGCTGTTTTTT. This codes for CASSLGQPANTGELFF.

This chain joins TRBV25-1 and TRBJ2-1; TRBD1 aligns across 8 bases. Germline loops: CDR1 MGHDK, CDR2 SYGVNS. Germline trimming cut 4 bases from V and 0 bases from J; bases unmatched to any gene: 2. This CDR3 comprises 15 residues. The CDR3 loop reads CASSVGTGSYNEQFF. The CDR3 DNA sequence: TGTGCCAGCAGTGTAGGGACAGGCTCCTACAATGAGCAGTTCTTC. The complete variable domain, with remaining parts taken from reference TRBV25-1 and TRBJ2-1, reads EADIYQTPRYLVIGTGKKITLECSQTMGHDKMYWYQQDPGMELHLIHYSYGVNSTEKGDLSSESTVSRIRTEHFPLTLESARPSHTSQYLCASSVGTGSYNEQFFGPGTRLTVL.

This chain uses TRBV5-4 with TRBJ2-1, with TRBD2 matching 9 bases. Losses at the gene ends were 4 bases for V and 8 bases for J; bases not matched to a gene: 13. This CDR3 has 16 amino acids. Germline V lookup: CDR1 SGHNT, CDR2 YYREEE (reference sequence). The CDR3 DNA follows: TGTGCCAGCAGCCCAGGAGTGGTAGCGGGAGTTTATGAGCAGTTCTTC. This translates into CASSPGVVAGVYEQFF.

CDR3 protein: CATSTGPQGAVGYTF. In nucleotides, the CDR3 is TGTGCCACCAGCACCGGACCACAGGGGGCGGTTGGCTACACCTTC. The chain joins TRBV15 to TRBJ1-2, with TRBD1 identical over 9 bases. Trimming cost V 4 bases and J 7 bases; bases outside gene matches: 10. The germline V gene has CDR1 LNHNV and CDR2 YYDKDF (reference sequence). The CDR3 covers 15 residues.

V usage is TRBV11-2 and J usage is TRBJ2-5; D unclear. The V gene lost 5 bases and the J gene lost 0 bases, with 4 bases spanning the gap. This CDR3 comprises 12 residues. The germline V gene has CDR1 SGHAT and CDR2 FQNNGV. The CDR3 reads CASSPDQETQYF. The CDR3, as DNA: TGTGCCAGCAGCCCGGACCAAGAGACCCAGTACTTC.

The CDR3 protein is CASSQEVIRLTRQRGNTEAFF. DNA for the CDR3: TGCGCCAGCAGCCAAGAGGTTATCCGCCTTACTCGACAGCGGGGAAACACTGAAGCTTTCTTT. The chain couples TRBV4-1 to TRBJ1-1; the D gene is possibly TRBD1 (5 bases). CDR3 size: 21 residues. The V and J ends lost 0 bases and 2 bases respectively, with 28 bases between them. The germline gives CDR1 MGHRA, CDR2 YSYEKL.

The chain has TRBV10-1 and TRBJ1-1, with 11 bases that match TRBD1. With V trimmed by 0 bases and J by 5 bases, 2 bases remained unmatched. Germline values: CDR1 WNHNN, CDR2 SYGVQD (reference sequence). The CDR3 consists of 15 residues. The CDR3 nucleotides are TGCGCCAGCAGTGAGTCGGGACAGGGGGAGACTGAAGCTTTCTTT. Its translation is CASSESGQGETEAFF.

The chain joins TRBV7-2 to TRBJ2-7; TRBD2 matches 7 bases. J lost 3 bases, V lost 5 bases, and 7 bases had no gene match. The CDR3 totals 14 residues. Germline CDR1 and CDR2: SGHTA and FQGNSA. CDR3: CASSPRTGGYEQYF. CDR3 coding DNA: TGTGCCAGCAGCCCTCGGACGGGAGGCTACGAGCAGTACTTC.

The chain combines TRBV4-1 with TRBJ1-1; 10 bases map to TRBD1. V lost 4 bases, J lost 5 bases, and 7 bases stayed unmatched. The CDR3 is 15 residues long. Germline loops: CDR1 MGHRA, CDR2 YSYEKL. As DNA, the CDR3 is TGCGCCAGCAGCCCGGGACAGGGGTCGAGGACTGAAGCTTTCTTT. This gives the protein CASSPGQGSRTEAFF.

Here the CDR3 reads CASSRTVTSYGYTF. The CDR3 bases are TGTGCCAGTAGCAGGACAGTCACAAGCTATGGCTACACCTTC. The V and J genes are TRBV19 and TRBJ1-2, with D possibly matching TRBD1 (6 bases). The CDR3 totals 14 residues. CDR1 is LNHDA and CDR2 is SQIVND in the germline V gene (reference sequence). Trimming pared 6 bases from V and 4 bases from J, leaving 15 bases between.

The CDR3: CASRTGDQPQHF. CDR3 bases: TGTGCCAGCAGGACAGGGGATCAGCCCCAGCATTTT. This chain uses TRBV28 with TRBJ1-5; 8 bases fit TRBD1. The CDR3 is 12 residues long. V shed 6 bases, J shed 5 bases, and the junction held 0 bases outside the gene matches. In germline, CDR1 is MDHEN, CDR2 SYDVKM.

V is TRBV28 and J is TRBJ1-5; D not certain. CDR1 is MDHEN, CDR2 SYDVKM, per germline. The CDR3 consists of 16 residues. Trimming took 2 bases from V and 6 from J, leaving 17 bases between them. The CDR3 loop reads CASSLKGLRVGQPQHF. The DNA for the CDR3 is TGTGCCAGCAGTTTAAAAGGACTCCGGGTAGGTCAGCCCCAGCATTTT. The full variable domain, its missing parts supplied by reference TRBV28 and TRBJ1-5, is DVKVTQSSRYLVKRTGEKVFLECVQDMDHENMFWYRQDPGLGLRLIYFSYDVKMKEKGDIPEGYSVSREKKERFSLILESASTNQTSMYLCASSLKGLRVGQPQHFGDGTRLSIL.

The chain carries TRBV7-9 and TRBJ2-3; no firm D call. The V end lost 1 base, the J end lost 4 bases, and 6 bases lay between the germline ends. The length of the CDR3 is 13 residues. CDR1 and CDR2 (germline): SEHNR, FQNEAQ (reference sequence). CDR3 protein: CASSLGRADTQYF. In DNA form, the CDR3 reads TGTGCCAGCAGCTTAGGTCGGGCAGATACGCAGTATTTT.

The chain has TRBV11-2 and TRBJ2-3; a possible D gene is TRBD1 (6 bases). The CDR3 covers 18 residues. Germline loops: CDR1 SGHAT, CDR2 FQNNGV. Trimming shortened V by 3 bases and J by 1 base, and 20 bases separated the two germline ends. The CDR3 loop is CASSLLQGYEDGTDTQYF. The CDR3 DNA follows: TGTGCCAGCAGCTTGTTACAGGGTTACGAGGATGGCACAGATACGCAGTATTTT. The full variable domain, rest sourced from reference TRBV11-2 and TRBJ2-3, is EAGVAQSPRYKIIEKRQSVAFWCNPISGHATLYWYQQILGQGPKLLIQFQNNGVVDDSQLPKDRFSAERLKGVDSTLKIQPAKLEDSAVYLCASSLLQGYEDGTDTQYFGPGTRLTVL.

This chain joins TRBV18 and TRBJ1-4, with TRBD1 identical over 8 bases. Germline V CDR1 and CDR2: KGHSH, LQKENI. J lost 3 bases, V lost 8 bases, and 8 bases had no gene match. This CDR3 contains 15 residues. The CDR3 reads CASRLDRDSNEKLFF. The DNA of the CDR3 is TGTGCCAGCCGCCTGGACAGGGACTCTAATGAAAAACTGTTTTTT.

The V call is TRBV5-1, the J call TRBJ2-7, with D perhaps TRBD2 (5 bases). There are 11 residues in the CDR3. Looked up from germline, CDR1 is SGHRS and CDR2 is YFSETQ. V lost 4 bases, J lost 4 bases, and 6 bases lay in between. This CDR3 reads CASSTSYEQYF. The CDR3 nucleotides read TGCGCCAGCAGCACTAGTTACGAGCAGTACTTC.

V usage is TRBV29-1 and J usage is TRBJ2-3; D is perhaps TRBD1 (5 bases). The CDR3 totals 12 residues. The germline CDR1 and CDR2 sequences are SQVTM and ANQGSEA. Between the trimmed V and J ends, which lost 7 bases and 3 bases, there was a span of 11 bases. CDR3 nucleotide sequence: TGCAGCGCAGGGATCTTAACAGATACGCAGTATTTT. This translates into CSAGILTDTQYF.

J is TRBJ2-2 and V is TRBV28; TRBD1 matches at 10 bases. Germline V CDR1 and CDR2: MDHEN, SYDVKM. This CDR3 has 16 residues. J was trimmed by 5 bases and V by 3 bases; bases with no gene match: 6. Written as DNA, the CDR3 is TGTGCCAGCAGTTTTTCCCGGACAGGGGGAACCGGGGAGCTGTTTTTT. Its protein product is CASSFSRTGGTGELFF.

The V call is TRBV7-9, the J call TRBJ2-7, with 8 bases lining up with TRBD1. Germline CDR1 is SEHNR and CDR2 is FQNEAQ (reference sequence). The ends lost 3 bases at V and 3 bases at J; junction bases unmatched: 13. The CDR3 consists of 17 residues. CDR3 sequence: CASSFQKVGTGFYEQYF. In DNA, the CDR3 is TGTGCCAGCAGCTTCCAGAAAGTTGGGACAGGATTCTACGAGCAGTACTTC. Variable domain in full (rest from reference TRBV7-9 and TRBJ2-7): DTGVSQNPRHKITKRGQNVTFRCDPISEHNRLYWYRQTLGQGPEFLTYFQNEAQLEKSRLLSDRFSAERPKGSFSTLEIQRTEQGDSAMYLCASSFQKVGTGFYEQYFGPGTRLTVT.

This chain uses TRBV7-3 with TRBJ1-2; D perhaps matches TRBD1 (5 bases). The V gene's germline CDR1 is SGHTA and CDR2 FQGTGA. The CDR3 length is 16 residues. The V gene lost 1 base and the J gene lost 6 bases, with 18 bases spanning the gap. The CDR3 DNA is TGTGCCAGCAGCTTAATTGCGGGCGGGGGGTTAGATGGCTACACCTTC. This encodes CASSLIAGGGLDGYTF.

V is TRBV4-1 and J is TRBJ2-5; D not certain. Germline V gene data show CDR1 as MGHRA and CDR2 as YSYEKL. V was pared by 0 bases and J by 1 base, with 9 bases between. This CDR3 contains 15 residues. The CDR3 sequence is CASSQDTTFQETQYF. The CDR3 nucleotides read TGCGCCAGCAGCCAAGATACAACATTCCAAGAGACCCAGTACTTC.

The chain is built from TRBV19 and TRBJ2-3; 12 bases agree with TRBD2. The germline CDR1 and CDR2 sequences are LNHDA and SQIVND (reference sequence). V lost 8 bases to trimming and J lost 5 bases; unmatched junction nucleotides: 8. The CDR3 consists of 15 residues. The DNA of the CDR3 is TGTGCCAGTGGTGACCTAGCGGGGGGGGTAGATACGCAGTATTTT. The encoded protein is CASGDLAGGVDTQYF.

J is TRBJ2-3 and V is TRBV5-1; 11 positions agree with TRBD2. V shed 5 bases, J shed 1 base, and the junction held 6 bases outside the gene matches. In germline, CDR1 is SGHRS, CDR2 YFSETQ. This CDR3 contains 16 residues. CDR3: CASRIAGGSGTDTQYF. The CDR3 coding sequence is TGCGCCAGCAGGATAGCGGGAGGGAGTGGCACAGATACGCAGTATTTT.

CDR3 amino acids: CASSSPGLAGWSNNEQFF. DNA for the CDR3: TGTGCCAGCAGCTCACCGGGACTAGCGGGATGGTCCAACAATGAGCAGTTCTTC. This rearrangement joins TRBV7-9 to TRBJ2-1, with 13 bases aligning to TRBD2. Germline V CDR1 and CDR2: SEHNR, FQNEAQ (reference sequence). J gave up 5 bases and V 4 bases, and 11 bases lay outside the gene matches. The CDR3 is 18 amino acids.